This TCR beta chain was captured in a study of blood T cell repertoires in COVID-19. Background on the study: Researchers got acute and convalescent COVID-19 samples from the United States, Italy and Spain. Sample material is recorded as cDNA or gDNA derived from T cells, B-cell-depleted T cells, or PBMCs.

Original processing methods: How many nucleated cells were present was estimated from reference gene primer amplification. Here immunoSEQ multiplex PCR was the method, and the copy in TCRdb shows in-frame clones only, minus some. V, J and clone size reflect that table, while D and trimming were determined from the DNA. The table shows around 170,000 clones, with 88% occurring only once. CDR1 and CDR2 from the germline V gene are LNHDA and SQIVND (reference sequence). The CDR3 loop spans 13 amino acids. The germline V and J ends were trimmed by 1 base and 5 bases, with 8 bases remaining between them. This clonotype originated in a man between 60 and 75 years old with acute or convalescent COVID-19. The chain carries TRBV19 and TRBJ2-5; D is uncertain. Material for sequencing was peripheral blood. CDR3 sequence reads: CASSIAPGETQYF. The DNA of the CDR3 is TGTGCCAGTAGTATAGCCCCCGGGGAGACCCAGTACTTC.